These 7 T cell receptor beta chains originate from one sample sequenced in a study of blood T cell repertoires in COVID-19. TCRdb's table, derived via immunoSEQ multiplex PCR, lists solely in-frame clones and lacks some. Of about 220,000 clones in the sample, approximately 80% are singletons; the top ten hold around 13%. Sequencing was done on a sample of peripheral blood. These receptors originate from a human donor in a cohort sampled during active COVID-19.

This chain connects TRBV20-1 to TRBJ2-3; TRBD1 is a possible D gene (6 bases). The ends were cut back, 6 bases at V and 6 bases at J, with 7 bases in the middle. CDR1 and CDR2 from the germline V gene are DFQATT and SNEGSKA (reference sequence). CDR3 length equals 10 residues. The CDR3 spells CSARGDTQYF. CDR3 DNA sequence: TGCAGTGCGAGGGGGGATACGCAGTATTTT.

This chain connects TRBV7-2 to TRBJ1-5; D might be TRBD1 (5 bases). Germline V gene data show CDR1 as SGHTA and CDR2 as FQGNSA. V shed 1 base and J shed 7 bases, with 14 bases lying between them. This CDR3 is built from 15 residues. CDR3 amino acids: CASSLVGGAQQPQHF. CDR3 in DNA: TGTGCCAGCAGCTTAGTGGGAGGGGCACAGCAGCCCCAGCATTTT.

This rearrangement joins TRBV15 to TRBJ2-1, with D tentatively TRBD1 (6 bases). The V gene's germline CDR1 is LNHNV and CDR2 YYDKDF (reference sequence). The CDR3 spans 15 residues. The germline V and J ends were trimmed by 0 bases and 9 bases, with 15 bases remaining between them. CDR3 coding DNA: TGTGCCACCAGCAGAGATCCCCTACAGGGTAGTGAGCAGTTCTTC. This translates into CATSRDPLQGSEQFF.

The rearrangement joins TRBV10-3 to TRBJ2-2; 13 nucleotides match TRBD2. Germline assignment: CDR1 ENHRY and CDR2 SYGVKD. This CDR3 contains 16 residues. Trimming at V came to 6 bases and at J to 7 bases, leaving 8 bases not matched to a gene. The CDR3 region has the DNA TGTGCCATCAGCACTAGCGGGAGGGGTTTTGGCGGGGAGCTGTTTTTT. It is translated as CAISTSGRGFGGELFF.

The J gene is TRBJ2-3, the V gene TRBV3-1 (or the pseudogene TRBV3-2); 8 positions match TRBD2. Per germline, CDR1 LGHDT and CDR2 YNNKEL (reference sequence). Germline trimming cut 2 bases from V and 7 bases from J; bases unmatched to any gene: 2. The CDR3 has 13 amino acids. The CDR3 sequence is CASSQTSGNTQYF. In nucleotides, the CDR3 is TGTGCCAGCAGCCAAACTAGCGGAAATACGCAGTATTTT.

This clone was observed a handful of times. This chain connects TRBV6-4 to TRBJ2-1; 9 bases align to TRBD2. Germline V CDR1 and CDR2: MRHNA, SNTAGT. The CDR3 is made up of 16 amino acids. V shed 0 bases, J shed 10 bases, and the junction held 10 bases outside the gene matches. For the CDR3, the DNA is TGTGCCAGCAGTGACTCGTTTACTAGCGGGTCTAACGAGCAGTTCTTC. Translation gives CASSDSFTSGSNEQFF.

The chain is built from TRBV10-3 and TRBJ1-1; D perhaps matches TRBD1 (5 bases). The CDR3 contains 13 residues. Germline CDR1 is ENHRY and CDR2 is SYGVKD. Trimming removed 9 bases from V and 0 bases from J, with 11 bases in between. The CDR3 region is CAIVDRMNTEAFF. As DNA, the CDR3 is TGTGCCATAGTAGACAGAATGAACACTGAAGCTTTCTTT.